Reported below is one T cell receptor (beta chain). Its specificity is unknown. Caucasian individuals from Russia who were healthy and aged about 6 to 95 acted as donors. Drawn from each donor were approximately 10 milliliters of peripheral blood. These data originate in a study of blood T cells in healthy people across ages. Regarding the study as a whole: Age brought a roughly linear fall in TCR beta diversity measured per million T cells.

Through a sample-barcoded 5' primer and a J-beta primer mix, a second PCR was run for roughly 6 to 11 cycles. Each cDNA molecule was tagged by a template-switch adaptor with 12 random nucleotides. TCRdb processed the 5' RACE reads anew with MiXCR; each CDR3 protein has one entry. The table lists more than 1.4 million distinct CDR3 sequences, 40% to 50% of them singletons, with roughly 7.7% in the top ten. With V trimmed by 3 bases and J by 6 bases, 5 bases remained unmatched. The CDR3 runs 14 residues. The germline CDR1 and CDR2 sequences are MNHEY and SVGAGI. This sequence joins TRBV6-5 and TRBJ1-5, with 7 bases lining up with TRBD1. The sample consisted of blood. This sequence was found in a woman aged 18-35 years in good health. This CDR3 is CASSYEGARQPQHF. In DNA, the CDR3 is TGTGCCAGCAGTTATGAGGGGGCACGTCAGCCCCAGCATTTT.